Given below is one T cell receptor (beta chain) in context. Its antigen is still unknown. The sample belongs to a study of persistence of HIV-infected CD4 T cells. Cells were stimulated with overlapping HIV-1 Gag 15-mer peptides. CD40L/CD69 double-negative CD45RO-high memory CD4+ T cells were collected. For at least 4 years, plasma HIV-1 RNA was undetectable (<50 copies/mL). Before stimulation, PBMCs underwent CD8+ T cell depletion. The V end lost 7 bases, the J end lost 0 bases, and 7 bases lay between the germline ends. This CDR3 contains 12 residues. Looked up from germline, CDR1 is LNHDA and CDR2 is SQIVND (reference sequence). The immunoSEQ assay was version 4, run in survey mode. Using immunoSEQ multiplex PCR, the repertoire was profiled, and TCRdb retains in-frame clones only, with some absent. The sample carries just under 65,000 clones, more than 70% recorded once.

Here the sequenced sample was CD4+ T cells sorted from PBMCs after approximately 19-hour stimulation, taken from a patient who received antiretroviral therapy. The chain joins TRBV19 to TRBJ2-7; D uncertain. The clonotype comes from an adult man with HIV who was CMV-seropositive. CDR3 in amino acids: CASMGSSYEQYF. CDR3 sequence (DNA): TGTGCCAGTATGGGCAGCTCCTACGAGCAGTACTTC. The full variable domain, its missing parts supplied by reference TRBV19 and TRBJ2-7, is DGGITQSPKYLFRKEGQNVTLSCEQNLNHDAMYWYRQDPGQGLRLIYYSQIVNDFQKGDIAEGYSVSREKKESFPLTVTSAQKNPTAFYLCASMGSSYEQYFGPGTRLTVT.